A single sample gave rise to the 29 T cell receptor beta chains below, sequenced in a study of cytomegalovirus exposure and HLA in healthy donors. PCR primers comprised 60 Vbeta and 13 Jbeta primers. The repertoire was sequenced with immunoSEQ multiplex PCR; TCRdb's copy has only in-frame clones and lacks some. The specimen's table records under 130,000 clones. The sequenced material came from PBMCs. Source of these receptors: a man aged 35 to 55 in good health and CMV-seronegative.

The rearrangement links TRBV30 to TRBJ1-1, with a weak D call TRBD1 (5 bases). Trimming stripped 4 bases from V and 1 base from J, with 10 bases between. This CDR3 has 13 amino acids. Looked up from germline, CDR1 is GTSNPN and CDR2 is SVGIG (reference sequence). The CDR3 coding sequence is TGTGCCTGGAAGATGACAGCGAACACTGAAGCTTTCTTT. As protein: CAWKMTANTEAFF.

The rearrangement links TRBV6-5 to TRBJ2-1; D might be TRBD1 (6 bases). The CDR3 length is 14 residues. V was pared by 5 bases and J by 6 bases, with 14 bases between. CDR1 and CDR2 from the germline V gene are MNHEY and SVGAGI. The CDR3 bases are TGTGCCAGCAGTGCACAGGGTGCGGCCAATGAGCAGTTCTTC. Its translation: CASSAQGAANEQFF.

This chain joins TRBV6-5 and TRBJ1-5, with D possibly matching TRBD1 (6 bases). CDR1 MNHEY and CDR2 SVGAGI come from the germline V gene. The CDR3 runs to 14 residues. Trimming cost V 8 bases and J 2 bases, with 13 bases left between them. Written as DNA, the CDR3 is TGTGCCAGCTCTTCCGCAGGGGGCAATCAGCCCCAGCATTTT. Protein: CASSSAGGNQPQHF.

The rearrangement joins TRBV5-1 to TRBJ2-1; 7 nucleotides agree with TRBD1. J lost 3 bases, V lost 4 bases, and 4 bases had no gene match. The CDR3 extends over 14 amino acids. Germline lookup yields CDR1 SGHRS and CDR2 YFSETQ. CDR3 sequence: CASSTGARYNEQFF. The CDR3 DNA reads TGCGCCAGCAGCACAGGGGCTCGCTACAATGAGCAGTTCTTC.

This chain joins TRBV6-1 and TRBJ2-1; TRBD1 matches at 8 bases. The J segment lost 0 bases and the V segment lost 8 bases, leaving 6 bases of the junction unmatched. Germline V gives CDR1 MNHNS, CDR2 SASEGT. The CDR3 runs to 15 residues. In DNA form, the CDR3 reads TGTGCCAGCCTTCGGACAGGGAGCTCCTACAATGAGCAGTTCTTC. Translating it yields CASLRTGSSYNEQFF.

The chain couples TRBV4-1 to TRBJ2-1, with a tentative D call TRBD2 (6 bases). V was cut by 3 bases and J by 2 bases, with 11 bases left in between. This CDR3 contains 15 residues. The V gene's germline CDR1 is MGHRA and CDR2 YSYEKL. As DNA, the CDR3 is TGCGCCAGCAGCCAGGAGGGGTCCGCCTACAATGAGCAGTTCTTC. Protein: CASSQEGSAYNEQFF.

The rearrangement links TRBV7-2 to TRBJ1-2, with a tentative D call TRBD1 (5 bases). Germline V lookup: CDR1 SGHTA, CDR2 FQGNSA. This CDR3 region has 17 residues. Trimming shortened V by 1 base and J by 2 bases, and 17 bases separated the two germline ends. The CDR3 sequence: CASSLVHIGVSNYGYTF. The CDR3 DNA reads TGTGCCAGCAGCTTAGTTCACATAGGGGTCTCAAACTATGGCTACACCTTC.

CDR3 nucleotide sequence: TGTGCCAGCAGTTACTCCGACAGACCCCTTCAGTACTTC. Translating it yields CASSYSDRPLQYF. The J gene is TRBJ2-4, the V gene TRBV6-6, with D possibly TRBD1 on 5 matching bases. V dropped 0 bases and J dropped 11 bases, with 11 bases sitting between them. CDR3 length: 13 residues. Germline-derived CDR1 and CDR2 are MNHNY and SVGAGI (reference sequence).

This sequence joins TRBV28 and TRBJ1-2; 9 bases are a match to TRBD1. The trim removed 6 bases at V and 0 bases at J, leaving 5 bases unmatched. Germline-derived CDR1 and CDR2 are MDHEN and SYDVKM. The CDR3 runs to 15 residues. CDR3 DNA sequence: TGTGCCAGCAGAGGGACAGGGTCCCCTAACTATGGCTACACCTTC. It encodes CASRGTGSPNYGYTF.

The rearrangement joins TRBV5-5 to TRBJ1-4; 7 nucleotides align to TRBD1. The CDR3 sequence is 16 residues long. Germline loops: CDR1 SGHKS, CDR2 YYEKEE (reference sequence). The trim removed 5 bases at V and 6 bases at J, leaving 13 bases unmatched. CDR3 region: CASSSNLQGRYEKLFF. The CDR3 nucleotides are TGTGCCAGCAGTTCTAACCTACAGGGGCGTTATGAAAAACTGTTTTTT.

CDR3 DNA sequence: TGTGCCTGGAGCGGGACAGGCCTTCCTGAAGCTTTCTTT. The encoded protein is CAWSGTGLPEAFF. The genes are TRBV30 and TRBJ1-1, with 8 bases identical to TRBD1. This CDR3 contains 13 residues. The V and J ends lost 3 bases and 6 bases, in that order; junction bases with no gene match: 6. The germline V gene encodes CDR1 GTSNPN and CDR2 SVGIG (reference sequence).

The V gene is TRBV27, the J gene TRBJ1-4; D call uncertain. From germline, CDR1 is MNHEY and CDR2 SMNVEV (reference sequence). This CDR3 region has 14 residues. Trimming shortened V by 5 bases and J by 5 bases, and 12 bases separated the two germline ends. CDR3 in amino acids: CASSRLKNNEKLFF. The CDR3 DNA reads as TGTGCCAGCAGTCGACTAAAGAACAATGAAAAACTGTTTTTT.

The rearrangement uses TRBV18 and TRBJ1-4; 8 bases line up with TRBD1. Looked up from germline, CDR1 is KGHSH and CDR2 is LQKENI. The V gene end was trimmed by 5 bases and the J gene end by 3 bases; junction bases not matched to a gene: 11. This CDR3 comprises 17 residues. DNA for the CDR3: TGTGCCAGCTCAAGCGACGAGACAGGGGTGGCTAATGAAAAACTGTTTTTT. Amino acids: CASSSDETGVANEKLFF.

The chain uses TRBV27 and TRBJ1-2, with D perhaps matching TRBD1 (6 bases). V dropped 5 bases and J dropped 4 bases, with 11 bases sitting between them. The CDR3 runs to 13 residues. Germline lookup yields CDR1 MNHEY and CDR2 SMNVEV (reference sequence). The CDR3 nucleotides read TGTGCCAGCAGTCCGGACAGAATCTATGGCTACACCTTC. Protein sequence: CASSPDRIYGYTF.

The chain uses TRBV19 and TRBJ2-3, with a possible D match to TRBD1 (5 bases). The CDR3 runs 14 residues. Germline CDR1 LNHDA, CDR2 SQIVND (reference sequence). V shed 7 bases and J shed 1 base, with 12 bases lying between them. The CDR3 region has the DNA TGTGCCAGTATGGTAGGGGCCGGCACAGATACGCAGTATTTT. Translation gives CASMVGAGTDTQYF.

V and J are TRBV7-9 and TRBJ1-5; 7 bases match TRBD1. The CDR3 totals 15 residues. Per the germline V gene, CDR1 is SEHNR and CDR2 is FQNEAQ (reference sequence). After removal of 4 bases from V and 1 base from J, the junction contained 4 bases not matched to a gene. CDR3 amino acids: CASSYGTASNQPQHF. The CDR3 DNA reads TGTGCCAGCAGCTACGGGACAGCCAGCAATCAGCCCCAGCATTTT.

The chain is built from TRBV7-2 and TRBJ1-5; D not certain. The CDR3 spans 15 residues. The V gene lost 4 bases and the J gene lost 2 bases, with 12 bases spanning the gap. Germline CDR1 and CDR2: SGHTA and FQGNSA. The CDR3: CASSSPGVRNQPQHF. DNA of the CDR3: TGTGCCAGCAGCTCACCCGGGGTCCGCAATCAGCCCCAGCATTTT.

The CDR3 nucleotides are TGTGCCAGCAGCTCATCGGGACAGTACTACAATGAGCAGTTCTTC. Translated: CASSSSGQYYNEQFF. The rearrangement uses TRBV11-3 and TRBJ2-1; 7 bases line up with TRBD1. CDR3 length: 15 amino acids. V shed 4 bases and J 3 bases; nucleotides not matched to a gene: 6. Looked up from germline, CDR1 is SGHNT and CDR2 is YENEEA.

The chain couples TRBV18 to TRBJ1-2, with 7 bases lining up with TRBD1. Germline V CDR1 and CDR2: KGHSH, LQKENI. This CDR3 has 16 amino acids. The V segment lost 3 bases and the J segment 2 bases; nucleotides outside the gene matches: 9. Written as DNA, the CDR3 is TGTGCCAGCTCACCGCTCGCCGGGACAGAAAACTATGGCTACACCTTC. Its protein product is CASSPLAGTENYGYTF.

Points on this clone: At one end the junction does not follow the germline gene, possibly because of a read error. The genes are TRBV6-5 and TRBJ2-7; weak D call: TRBD2 (6 bases). This CDR3 comprises 15 residues. Germline loops: CDR1 MNHEY, CDR2 SVGAGI. CDR3 nucleotides: TGTGCCAGCAGTCCGAGGGGCGGGGAGACCTACGGGCAGTACTTC. This gives the protein CASSPRGGETYGQYF.

The genes are TRBV5-4 and TRBJ2-7; TRBD1 agrees at 7 bases. The CDR3 is made up of 12 amino acids. Trimming took 3 bases from V and 7 from J; bases not matched to a gene: 4. CDR1 SGHNT and CDR2 YYREEE come from the germline V gene (reference sequence). The CDR3 region is CASSSTGVEQYF. The CDR3 coding sequence is TGTGCCAGCAGCTCCACAGGGGTTGAGCAGTACTTC.

V and J are TRBV10-3 and TRBJ2-3; 9 bases fit TRBD2. Per germline, CDR1 ENHRY and CDR2 SYGVKD. The V gene end was trimmed by 4 bases and the J gene end by 2 bases; junction bases not matched to a gene: 4. The CDR3 runs to 15 residues. The CDR3 is CAISGLAEYTDTQYF. The CDR3 DNA is TGTGCCATCAGTGGACTAGCGGAGTACACAGATACGCAGTATTTT.

This sequence joins TRBV27 and TRBJ2-5, with 10 positions matching TRBD2. Germline V gives CDR1 MNHEY, CDR2 SMNVEV (reference sequence). There are 15 residues in the CDR3. With V trimmed by 6 bases and J by 5 bases, 9 bases remained unmatched. Here the CDR3 reads CASSPLAGVRETQYF. In nucleotides, the CDR3 is TGTGCCAGCAGCCCTCTAGCGGGAGTTAGGGAGACCCAGTACTTC.

The V gene is TRBV9, the J gene TRBJ2-7; possibly TRBD1 for D (6 bases). The CDR3 has 14 amino acids. Germline loops: CDR1 SGDLS, CDR2 YYNGEE. V lost 0 bases to trimming and J lost 2 bases, with 9 bases between them. The CDR3 sequence: CASSVAAGAYEQYF. CDR3 sequence (DNA): TGTGCCAGCAGCGTAGCGGCAGGGGCCTACGAGCAGTACTTC.

The V call is TRBV9, the J call TRBJ2-6; perhaps TRBD1 as D (7 bases). The CDR3 contains 19 residues. CDR1 and CDR2 (germline): SGDLS, YYNGEE. Trimming removed 1 base from V and 0 bases from J, with 17 bases in between. DNA for the CDR3: TGTGCCAGCAGCGTAACGCAGGGGGGTAGGGGCTCTGGGGCCAACGTCCTGACTTTC. This encodes CASSVTQGGRGSGANVLTF.

The chain combines TRBV7-9 with TRBJ2-7, with 7 bases aligning to TRBD1. J was trimmed by 1 base and V by 5 bases; bases with no gene match: 8. Germline V lookup: CDR1 SEHNR, CDR2 FQNEAQ (reference sequence). The CDR3 totals 15 residues. CDR3 sequence (DNA): TGTGCCAGCAGCCCAAGGACAGGAGATTCCTACGAGCAGTACTTC. Amino acids: CASSPRTGDSYEQYF.

The chain uses TRBV7-2 and TRBJ2-5, with TRBD2 matching 11 bases. The length of the CDR3 is 15 residues. J gave up 2 bases and V 10 bases, and 9 bases lay outside the gene matches. From germline, CDR1 is SGHTA and CDR2 FQGNSA. In DNA form, the CDR3 reads TGTGCCACCGCCCCGGGACTAGCGGAGCAAGAGACCCAGTACTTC. Its translation is CATAPGLAEQETQYF. Combining the CDR3 with reference TRBV7-2 and TRBJ2-5 gives the whole variable domain GAGVSQSPSNKVTEKGKDVELRCDPISGHTALYWYRQSLGQGLEFLIYFQGNSAPDKSGLPSDRFSAERTGGSVSTLTIQRTQQEDSAVYLCATAPGLAEQETQYFGPGTRLLVL.

This chain links TRBV14 with TRBJ2-5, with TRBD1 as a possible D gene (5 bases). The CDR3 is 14 residues long. V was shortened by 4 bases and J by 1 base, with 10 bases between the two germline ends. CDR1 is SGHDN, CDR2 FVKESK, per germline. The CDR3 DNA reads TGTGCCAGCAGCCTTCAGGGCAGCCAAGAGACCCAGTACTTC. Translating gives CASSLQGSQETQYF.

V and J are TRBV5-1 and TRBJ2-1; 11 positions agree with TRBD2. Per the germline V gene, CDR1 is SGHRS and CDR2 is YFSETQ. V trimming: 2 bases; J trimming: 4 bases; junction bases outside the gene matches: 14. The CDR3 extends over 19 amino acids. The CDR3 reads CASSFSGLAGLPPYNEQFF. The DNA of the CDR3 is TGCGCCAGCAGCTTCTCCGGACTAGCGGGTCTACCCCCTTACAATGAGCAGTTCTTC. Full variable domain (outside the CDR3, taken from reference TRBV5-1 and TRBJ2-1): KAGVTQTPRYLIKTRGQQVTLSCSPISGHRSVSWYQQTPGQGLQFLFEYFSETQRNKGNFPGRFSGRQFSNSRSEMNVSTLELGDSALYLCASSFSGLAGLPPYNEQFFGPGTRLTVL.